Below are 25 T cell receptor beta chains sequenced from a single sample in a study of CD8 T cells in Susac syndrome. When the RNA was reverse transcribed, random hexamers were used with an input of about 0.5 to 1 ug. Each CDR3 protein gets one entry after TCRdb re-called the immunoSEQ multiplex PCR reads with MiXCR. The sample has some 180,000 distinct CDR3 sequences, under 95% seen once. The sample consisted of CD4+ T cells from PBMCs. The receptors come from a human donor in good health.

The chain carries TRBV18 and TRBJ2-5; D remains unclear. Germline V gene lookup returns CDR1 KGHSH and CDR2 LQKENI. Trimming removed 3 bases from V and 1 base from J, with 9 bases in between. The CDR3 loop spans 14 amino acids. This CDR3 is CASSPGRTQETQYF. DNA of the CDR3: TGTGCCAGCTCACCGGGCAGGACCCAAGAGACCCAGTACTTC. Full variable domain (outside the CDR3, taken from reference TRBV18 and TRBJ2-5): NAGVMQNPRHLVRRRGQEARLRCSPMKGHSHVYWYRQLPEEGLKFMVYLQKENIIDESGMPKERFSAEFPKEGPSILRIQQVVRGDSAAYFCASSPGRTQETQYFGPGTRLLVL.

Here the CDR3 DNA reads TGCAGCGTTGTCCCCGGGCCGTTGAACACTGAAGCTTTCTTT. Its translation is CSVVPGPLNTEAFF. This chain uses TRBV29-1 with TRBJ1-1; no clear D. The CDR3 consists of 14 residues. Trimming removed 4 bases from V and 0 bases from J, with 12 bases in between. Germline-derived CDR1 and CDR2 are SQVTM and ANQGSEA. Full variable domain (missing parts from reference TRBV29-1 and TRBJ1-1): SAVISQKPSRDICQRGTSLTIQCQVDSQVTMMFWYRQQPGQSLTLIATANQGSEATYESGFVIDKFPISRPNLTFSTLTVSNMSPEDSSIYLCSVVPGPLNTEAFFGQGTRLTVV.

Turning to this clonotype: One junction end does not reproduce the germline sequence, and a read error may be involved. The chain combines TRBV10-3 with TRBJ2-3; no clear D gene. CDR1 is ENHRY, CDR2 SYGVKD, per germline. The CDR3 runs to 11 residues. CDR3 residues: CAISADGTLYF. CDR3 coding DNA: TGTGCCATCAGTGCGGACGGTACGCTGTATTTT.

The V gene is TRBV7-8, the J gene TRBJ1-1; possible D gene TRBD1, 6 bases. Trimming shortened V by 5 bases and J by 11 bases, and 18 bases separated the two germline ends. CDR1 is SGHVS and CDR2 is FQNEAQ in the germline V gene. This CDR3 has 13 residues. CDR3 loop: CASSTGTTGYAFF. Written as DNA, the CDR3 is TGTGCCAGCAGCACAGGGACCACGGGGTACGCTTTCTTT.

The chain employs TRBV20-1 and TRBJ2-5; D is perhaps TRBD2 (6 bases). The CDR3 contains 14 residues. V was clipped by 4 bases and J by 4 bases, with 16 bases between them. Germline V gene sequence: CDR1 DFQATT, CDR2 SNEGSKA (reference sequence). CDR3 amino acids: CSAMGGAWGETQYF. The CDR3 DNA reads as TGCAGTGCTATGGGCGGGGCCTGGGGAGAGACCCAGTACTTC.

The J gene is TRBJ2-3, the V gene TRBV5-1, with D perhaps TRBD1 (6 bases). CDR3 length: 14 residues. In germline, CDR1 is SGHRS, CDR2 YFSETQ. The V gene lost 0 bases and the J gene lost 4 bases, with 9 bases spanning the gap. CDR3 nucleotides: TGCGCCAGCAGCTTGGTCCAGGGGCCAGATACGCAGTATTTT. This sequence encodes CASSLVQGPDTQYF.

The chain uses TRBV25-1 and TRBJ1-1; D gene uncertain. V gave up 4 bases and J gave up 4 bases, with 7 bases separating them. The CDR3 is 12 amino acids. Germline loops: CDR1 MGHDK, CDR2 SYGVNS. The CDR3: CASSGRFTEAFF. The CDR3 nucleotides read TGTGCCAGCAGTGGCCGGTTCACTGAAGCTTTCTTT.

The CDR3 bases are TGTGCCACCAGCAGAGATGGGAAGGCGTCCTACGAGCAGTACGTC. Its protein is CATSRDGKASYEQYV. The chain uses TRBV15 and TRBJ2-7; D is undetermined. The CDR3 has 15 amino acids. With 0 bases removed from V and 1 base from J, the gap between germline ends came to 10 bases. Looked up from germline, CDR1 is LNHNV and CDR2 is YYDKDF (reference sequence).

The chain links TRBV19 to TRBJ1-5, with D perhaps matching TRBD1 (5 bases). This CDR3 contains 14 residues. V was pared by 1 base and J by 4 bases, with 8 bases between. In germline, CDR1 is LNHDA, CDR2 SQIVND (reference sequence). The CDR3 DNA follows: TGTGCCAGTAGTATAGGGACAAGGAATCAGCCCCAGCATTTT. Its protein product is CASSIGTRNQPQHF.

This chain joins TRBV5-4 and TRBJ2-5; no definite D call. This CDR3 spans 15 amino acids. Looked up from germline, CDR1 is SGHNT and CDR2 is YYREEE (reference sequence). Between the trimmed V and J ends, which lost 0 bases and 2 bases, there was a span of 11 bases. The CDR3 DNA sequence: TGTGCCAGCAGCTTGGATGGCAGGCTTCAAGAGACCCAGTACTTC. The encoded protein is CASSLDGRLQETQYF.

V usage is TRBV7-2 and J usage is TRBJ2-7; no reliable D call. The germline V and J ends were trimmed by 3 bases and 6 bases, with 9 bases remaining between them. The CDR3 has 12 residues. Germline values: CDR1 SGHTA, CDR2 FQGNSA. The CDR3 loop reads CASSFVNREQYF. In DNA, the CDR3 is TGTGCCAGCAGCTTTGTGAATCGCGAGCAGTACTTC.

The rearrangement links TRBV7-2 to TRBJ2-7, with unresolved D. V lost 6 bases to trimming and J lost 0 bases, with 15 bases between them. CDR1 SGHTA and CDR2 FQGNSA come from the germline V gene. This CDR3 contains 15 residues. CDR3 loop: CASRLLPRSSYEQYF. In nucleotides, the CDR3 is TGTGCCAGCAGACTCTTGCCGAGGAGCTCCTACGAGCAGTACTTC.

The J gene is TRBJ1-2, the V gene TRBV5-1; TRBD1 is a possible D gene (5 bases). The CDR3 has 14 residues. The germline gives CDR1 SGHRS, CDR2 YFSETQ. The germline V and J ends were trimmed by 1 base and 2 bases, with 9 bases remaining between them. CDR3 DNA: TGCGCCAGCAGCTTGTGGGCAGGGAACTATGGCTACACCTTC. It yields the protein CASSLWAGNYGYTF.

This clonotype is a singleton in its sample. The DNA for the CDR3 is TGTGCCAGCAGTCCAGGTTTGGGGCGCCCAGCGGGGGGGCGTGAGACCCAGTACTTC. Protein: CASSPGLGRPAGGRETQYF. The chain links TRBV2 to TRBJ2-5; 10 nucleotides align to TRBD2. The CDR3 length is 19 residues. The V gene end was trimmed by 5 bases and the J gene end by 5 bases; junction bases not matched to a gene: 20. Looked up from germline, CDR1 is SNHLY and CDR2 is FYNNEI.

V gene TRBV6-5 combines with J gene TRBJ2-5, with 9 positions matching TRBD1. V lost 6 bases and J lost 3; bases outside the gene matches: 8. There are 15 residues in the CDR3. Germline V gene data show CDR1 as MNHEY and CDR2 as SVGAGI. The DNA for the CDR3 is TGTGCCAGCAGCGGACGGGGACAGGGAAAAGAGACCCAGTACTTC. Translation gives CASSGRGQGKETQYF.

This clonotype was observed once. The chain has TRBV19 and TRBJ1-2; D is unresolved. Germline V gene sequence: CDR1 LNHDA, CDR2 SQIVND (reference sequence). The germline V and J ends were trimmed by 4 bases and 4 bases, with 13 bases remaining between them. The CDR3 sequence is 14 residues long. The CDR3 nucleotides are TGTGCCAGTAGTAATCCAGGAAGATCCTATGGCTACACCTTC. This gives the protein CASSNPGRSYGYTF.

The gene calls are TRBV9 and TRBJ1-1; D gene uncertain. This CDR3 is 13 amino acids long. Germline-derived CDR1 and CDR2 are SGDLS and YYNGEE. V lost 0 bases and J 8 bases, leaving 11 bases between the germline ends. CDR3 amino acids: CASSVATGGEAFF. DNA of the CDR3: TGTGCCAGCAGCGTAGCTACGGGAGGGGAAGCTTTCTTT.

V gene TRBV20-1 combines with J gene TRBJ1-2, with 7 bases fitting TRBD1. The trim removed 6 bases at V and 6 bases at J, leaving 13 bases unmatched. CDR3 size: 14 residues. Germline V gene lookup returns CDR1 DFQATT and CDR2 SNEGSKA (reference sequence). The chain's CDR3 is CSAPPRAGGNGYTF. DNA of the CDR3: TGCAGTGCCCCCCCCCGGGCAGGGGGGAATGGCTACACCTTC.

The genes are TRBV29-1 and TRBJ1-1; the match to TRBD1 covers 8 bases. Looked up from germline, CDR1 is SQVTM and CDR2 is ANQGSEA. This CDR3 comprises 13 residues. J gave up 8 bases and V 6 bases, and 11 bases lay outside the gene matches. In nucleotides, the CDR3 is TGCAGCGTCTCCCGGGACAGGAAGGCCGAAGCTTTCTTT. As protein: CSVSRDRKAEAFF.

The V gene is TRBV4-2, the J gene TRBJ2-1; 8 nucleotides match TRBD2. Unmatched junction bases numbered 9, after V lost 0 bases and J lost 5 bases. Looked up from germline, CDR1 is LGHNA and CDR2 is YNFKEQ. The CDR3 has 17 residues. The CDR3 spells CASSQDVRAGGDNEQFF. DNA for the CDR3: TGTGCCAGCAGCCAAGATGTGCGGGCGGGGGGAGACAATGAGCAGTTCTTC.

The table lists this clonotype with a few counts. The chain links TRBV11-1 to TRBJ1-1, with D unresolved. The V end was cut by 3 bases, the J end by 4 bases, with 12 bases between. Germline V gene lookup returns CDR1 SGHAT and CDR2 FQDESV (reference sequence). This CDR3 has 14 residues. The chain's CDR3 is CASSLPVEGTEAFF. CDR3 bases: TGTGCCAGCAGCTTGCCGGTCGAGGGCACTGAAGCTTTCTTT.

The table lists this clonotype with a count of one. This chain connects TRBV5-1 to TRBJ2-1; D unclear. This CDR3 is 13 amino acids long. V shed 1 base and J shed 9 bases, with 11 bases lying between them. Germline values: CDR1 SGHRS, CDR2 YFSETQ. CDR3 DNA sequence: TGCGCCAGCAGCTTGCAGGCTCCGGCTGAGCAGTTCTTC. Translation: CASSLQAPAEQFF.

The chain couples TRBV7-8 to TRBJ2-7, with D tentatively TRBD1 (5 bases). V was trimmed by 1 base and J by 3 bases, leaving 13 bases between them. The CDR3 contains 15 residues. Per the germline V gene, CDR1 is SGHVS and CDR2 is FQNEAQ. The CDR3 DNA reads TGTGCCAGCAGCTTAGAGTCAGGACAATTCTACGAGCAGTACTTC. Protein product: CASSLESGQFYEQYF.

The chain recombines TRBV20-1 with TRBJ2-7; the D gene is possibly TRBD1 (6 bases). The V end was cut by 3 bases, the J end by 2 bases, with 14 bases between. The CDR3 runs 14 residues. Germline values: CDR1 DFQATT, CDR2 SNEGSKA (reference sequence). DNA for the CDR3: TGCAGTGCTAGCGACACAGGGAAAGCCTACGAGCAGTACTTC. Translating gives CSASDTGKAYEQYF.

V gene TRBV7-2 combines with J gene TRBJ2-3, with 7 positions matching TRBD2. V gave up 1 base and J gave up 3 bases; unmatched junction bases: 4. The CDR3 is 15 amino acids. CDR1 and CDR2 (germline): SGHTA, FQGNSA. The CDR3 is CASSLGVLATDTQYF. CDR3 coding DNA: TGTGCCAGCAGCTTAGGAGTACTAGCGACAGATACGCAGTATTTT.